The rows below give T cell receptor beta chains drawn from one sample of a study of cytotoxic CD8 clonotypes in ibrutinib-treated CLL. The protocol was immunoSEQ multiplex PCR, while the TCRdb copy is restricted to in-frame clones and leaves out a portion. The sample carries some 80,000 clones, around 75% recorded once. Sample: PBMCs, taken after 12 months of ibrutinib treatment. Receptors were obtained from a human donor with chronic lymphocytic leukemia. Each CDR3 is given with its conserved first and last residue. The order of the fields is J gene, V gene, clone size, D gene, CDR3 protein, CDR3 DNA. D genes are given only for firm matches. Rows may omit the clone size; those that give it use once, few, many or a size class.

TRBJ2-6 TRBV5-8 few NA CASSSGTDSYSGANVLTF TGTGCCAGCAGCTCGGGGACGGATTCCTACTCTGGGGCCAACGTCCTGACTTTC
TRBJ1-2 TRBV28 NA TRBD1 CASSFSGGSYGYTF TGTGCCAGCAGTTTTTCAGGGGGGAGCTATGGCTACACCTTC
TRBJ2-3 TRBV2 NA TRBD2 CASSEGLAGTDTQYF TGTGCCAGCAGTGAAGGGCTAGCGGGCACAGATACGCAGTATTTT
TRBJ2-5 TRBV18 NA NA CASSQEETQYF TGTGCCAGCTCCCAAGAAGAGACCCAGTACTTC
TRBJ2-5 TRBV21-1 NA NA CASSPRQGLAGGGQETQYF TGTGCCAGCAGCCCTCGGCAGGGACTAGCGGGAGGGGGTCAAGAGACCCAGTACTTC
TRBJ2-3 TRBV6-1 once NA CASSETTQVGEGTQYF TGTGCCAGCAGTGAAACAACTCAGGTGGGGGAAGGCACGCAGTATTTT
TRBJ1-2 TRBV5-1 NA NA CASSWGQGEGYTF TGCGCCAGCAGCTGGGGGCAGGGTGAGGGCTACACCTTC
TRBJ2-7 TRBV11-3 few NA CASSFGPSREQYF TGTGCCAGCAGCTTCGGTCCATCGAGGGAGCAGTACTTC
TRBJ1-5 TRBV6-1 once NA CASSWDGHQPQHF TGTGCCAGCAGTTGGGACGGCCATCAGCCCCAGCATTTT
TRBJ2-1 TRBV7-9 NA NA CASTPAVGGSYNEQFF TGTGCCAGCACCCCAGCGGTGGGAGGCTCCTACAATGAGCAGTTCTTC
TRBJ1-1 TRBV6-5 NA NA CASTNGGGANTEAFF TGTGCCAGCACCAACGGGGGTGGGGCGAACACTGAAGCTTTCTTT
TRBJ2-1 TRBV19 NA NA CASSNRGNEQFF TGTGCCAGTAGTAACAGAGGCAATGAGCAGTTCTTC
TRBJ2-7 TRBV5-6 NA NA CASSLGGGMQGGYEQYF TGTGCCAGCAGCTTGGGGGGTGGTATGCAGGGAGGATACGAGCAGTACTTC
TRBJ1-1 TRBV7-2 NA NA CASSPQGRGNTEAFF TGTGCCAGCAGCCCACAGGGTCGGGGGAACACTGAAGCTTTCTTT
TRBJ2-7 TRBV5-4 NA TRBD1 CASSGGTGGYEQYF TGTGCCAGCAGCGGGGGGACAGGTGGCTACGAGCAGTACTTC
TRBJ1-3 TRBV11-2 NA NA CASSLAFSGNTIYF TGTGCCAGCAGCTTAGCCTTCTCTGGAAACACCATATATTTT
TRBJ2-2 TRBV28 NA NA CASSPGDGGLGGELFF TGTGCCAGCAGCCCAGGGGACGGGGGTCTTGGCGGGGAGCTGTTTTTT
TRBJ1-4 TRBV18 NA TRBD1 CASSPPRDRGEKLFF TGTGCCAGCTCACCACCCCGGGACAGGGGGGAAAAACTGTTTTTT
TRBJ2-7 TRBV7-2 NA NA CASSFAGYYEQYF TGTGCCAGCAGCTTTGCCGGTTACTACGAGCAGTACTTC
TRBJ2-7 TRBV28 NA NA CASSFFGDGVPYF TGTGCCAGCAGTTTCTTTGGGGACGGGGTGCCGTACTTC
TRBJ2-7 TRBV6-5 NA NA CASSYSTRTYEQYF TGTGCCAGCAGTTACTCGACGAGGACCTACGAGCAGTACTTC
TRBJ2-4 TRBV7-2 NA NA CASSPSEAKNIQYF TGTGCCAGCAGCCCCAGCGAGGCCAAAAACATTCAGTACTTC
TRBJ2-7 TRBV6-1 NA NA CASSEWPGASYEQYF TGTGCCAGCAGTGAATGGCCAGGGGCGTCCTACGAGCAGTACTTC
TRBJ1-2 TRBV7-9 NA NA CASSPGPGREGYTF TGTGCCAGCAGCCCGGGCCCAGGGCGGGAGGGCTACACCTTC
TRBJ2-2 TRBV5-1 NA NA CASSLGLGNSGELFF TGCGCCAGCAGCTTGGGGTTAGGGAATTCCGGGGAGCTGTTTTTT
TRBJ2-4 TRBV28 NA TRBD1 CASSPSTGILAKNIQYF TGTGCCAGCAGTCCCTCGACAGGGATCCTAGCCAAAAACATTCAGTACTTC
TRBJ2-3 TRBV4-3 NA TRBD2 CASSQGTSDTDTQYF TGCGCCAGCAGCCAAGGAACTAGCGACACAGATACGCAGTATTTT
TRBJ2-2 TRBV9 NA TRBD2 CASSAALAGGPPGELFF TGTGCCAGCAGCGCCGCTCTAGCGGGAGGGCCCCCAGGGGAGCTGTTTTTT
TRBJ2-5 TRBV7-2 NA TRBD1 CASQPGQDQETQYF TGTGCCAGCCAACCGGGACAGGACCAAGAGACCCAGTACTTC
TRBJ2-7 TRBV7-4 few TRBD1 CASSLATILRTGSGGCNYEQYF TGTGCCAGCAGCTTGGCGACCATTCTCCGGACAGGGTCTGGCGGGTGCAACTACGAGCAGTACTTC
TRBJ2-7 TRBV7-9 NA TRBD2 CATLPAGGNEQYF TGTGCCACCCTCCCGGCGGGGGGGAACGAGCAGTACTTC
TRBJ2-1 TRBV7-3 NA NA CASSPRRGNEQFF TGTGCCAGCAGCCCCCGGAGGGGGAATGAGCAGTTCTTC
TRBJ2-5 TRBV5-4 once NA CASSLGRAPQETQYF TGTGCCAGCAGCTTGGGTCGGGCGCCTCAAGAGACCCAGTACTTC
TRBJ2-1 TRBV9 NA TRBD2 CASSAGTSGENEQFF TGTGCCAGCAGCGCCGGGACTAGCGGGGAGAATGAGCAGTTCTTC
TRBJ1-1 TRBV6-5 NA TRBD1 CASSPGQENTEAFF TGTGCCAGCAGTCCCGGACAGGAGAACACTGAAGCTTTCTTT
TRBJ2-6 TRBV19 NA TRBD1 CASSSYQGAGANVLTF TGTGCCAGTAGTAGTTATCAGGGGGCTGGGGCCAACGTCCTGACTTTC
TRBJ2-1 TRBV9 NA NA CASSAGQGGYNEQFF TGTGCCAGCAGCGCCGGGCAGGGGGGCTACAATGAGCAGTTCTTC
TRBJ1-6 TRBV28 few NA CASNGQLNSPLHF TGTGCCAGCAATGGGCAACTTAATTCACCCCTCCACTTT
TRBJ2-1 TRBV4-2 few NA CASSQDSPYNEQFF TGTGCCAGCAGCCAAGATAGCCCCTACAATGAGCAGTTCTTC
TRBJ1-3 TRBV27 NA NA CASSRRREGNTIYF TGTGCCAGCAGTCGCCGGCGGGAGGGAAACACCATATATTTT
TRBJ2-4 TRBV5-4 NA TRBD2 CASSLGEGPLIREYF TGTGCCAGCAGCTTGGGGGAGGGCCCACTCATACGGGAGTACTTC
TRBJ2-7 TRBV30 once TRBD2 CAWSWASGPAPPYF TGTGCCTGGAGTTGGGCTAGCGGGCCGGCTCCCCCCTACTTC
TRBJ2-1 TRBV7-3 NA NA CASSSSGASPYNEQFF TGTGCCAGCAGCTCCTCGGGGGCTTCACCCTACAATGAGCAGTTCTTC
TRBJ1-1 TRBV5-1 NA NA CASSLEGAGNTEAFF TGCGCCAGCAGCCTGGAAGGGGCGGGAAACACTGAAGCTTTCTTT
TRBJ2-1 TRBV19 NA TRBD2 CASSIGVAGYEQFF TGTGCCAGTAGTATAGGGGTAGCGGGCTATGAGCAGTTCTTC
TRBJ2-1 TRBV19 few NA CASSIGRVNEQFF TGTGCCAGTAGTATTGGCAGGGTCAATGAGCAGTTCTTC
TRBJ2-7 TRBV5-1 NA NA CASSLDRTRGAPYEQYF TGCGCCAGCAGCTTGGATCGTACCAGGGGGGCCCCCTACGAGCAGTACTTC
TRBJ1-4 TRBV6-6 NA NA CASTVERRKLFF TGTGCCAGCACCGTGGAGAGACGGAAACTGTTTTTT
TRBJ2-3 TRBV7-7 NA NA CASSLGDTGTDTQYF TGTGCTAGCAGCTTAGGAGACACAGGCACAGATACGCAGTATTTT
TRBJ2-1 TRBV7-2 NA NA CASSLMSIARNEQFF TGTGCCAGCAGCTTAATGTCGATAGCCCGGAATGAGCAGTTCTTC
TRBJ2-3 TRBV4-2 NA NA CASSQGGSPGTDTQYF TGTGCCAGCAGCCAAGGGGGGTCCCCTGGCACAGATACGCAGTATTTT
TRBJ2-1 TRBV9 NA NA CASSVWGGDEQFF TGTGCCAGCAGCGTCTGGGGGGGCGATGAGCAGTTCTTC
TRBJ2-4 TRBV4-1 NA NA CASSHHLGGPIAKNIQYF TGCGCCAGCAGCCACCACCTGGGGGGGCCAATAGCCAAAAACATTCAGTACTTC
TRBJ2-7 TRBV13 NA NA CASSPGAGPSYEQYF TGTGCCAGCAGCCCGGGGGCAGGCCCTTCCTACGAGCAGTACTTC